This T cell receptor beta chain was identified in a study of blood T cells in healthy people across ages. Caucasian individuals from Russia who were healthy and aged about 6 to 95 acted as donors. The authors ran a second PCR of about 7 to 11 cycles using a sample-barcoded 5' primer and a J-beta primer mix. Through a template-switch adaptor with 12 random nucleotides, each cDNA molecule received a tag. TCRdb called the 5' RACE reads again in MiXCR, with one record for every CDR3 protein. The sample yields about 780,000 distinct CDR3 sequences, around 45% seen once. The CDR3 consists of 15 residues. The germline V gene encodes CDR1 MNHNS and CDR2 SASEGT. The V end was cut by 6 bases, the J end by 1 base, with 15 bases between. This clonotype was seen a handful of times. Antigen specificity is unknown. Findings of the study overall: When one million T cells were used, diversity estimates were thought to be underestimates. Naive T cell percentage by flow cytometry tracked strongly with beta diversity.

This chain joins TRBV6-1 and TRBJ1-2; D perhaps matches TRBD1 (6 bases). This clonotype was sampled from a man older than 75 in good health. The sequencing input was blood. The CDR3 nucleotides read TGTGCCAGCAGAACCTGGACAGAGCTTAACTATGGCTACACCTTC. Encoded protein: CASRTWTELNYGYTF.